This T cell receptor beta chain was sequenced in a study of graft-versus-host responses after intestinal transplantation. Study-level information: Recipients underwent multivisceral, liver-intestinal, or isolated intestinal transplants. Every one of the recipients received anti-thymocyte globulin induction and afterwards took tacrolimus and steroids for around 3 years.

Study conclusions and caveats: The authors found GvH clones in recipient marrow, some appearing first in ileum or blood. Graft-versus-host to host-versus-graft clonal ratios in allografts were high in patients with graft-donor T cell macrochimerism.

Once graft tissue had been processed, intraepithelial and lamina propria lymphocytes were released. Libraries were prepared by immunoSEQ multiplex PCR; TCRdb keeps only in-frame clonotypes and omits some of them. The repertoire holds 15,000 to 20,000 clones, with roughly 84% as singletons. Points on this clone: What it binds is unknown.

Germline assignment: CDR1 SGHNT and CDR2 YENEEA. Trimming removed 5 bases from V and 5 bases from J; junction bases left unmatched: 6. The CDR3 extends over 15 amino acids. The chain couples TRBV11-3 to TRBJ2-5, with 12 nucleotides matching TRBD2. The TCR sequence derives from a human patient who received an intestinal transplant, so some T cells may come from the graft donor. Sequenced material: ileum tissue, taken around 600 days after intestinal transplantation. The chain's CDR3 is CASSPPTSGGETQYF. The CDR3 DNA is TGTGCCAGCAGCCCCCCGACTAGCGGGGGCGAGACCCAGTACTTC.